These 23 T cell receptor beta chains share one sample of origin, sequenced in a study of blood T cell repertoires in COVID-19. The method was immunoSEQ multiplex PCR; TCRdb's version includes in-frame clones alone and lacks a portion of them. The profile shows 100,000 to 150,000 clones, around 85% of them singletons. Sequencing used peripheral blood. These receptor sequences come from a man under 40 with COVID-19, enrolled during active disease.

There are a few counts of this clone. The CDR3 region is CASTPGSGGFYEQYF. The CDR3 nucleotides read TGTGCCAGCACCCCAGGTAGCGGGGGTTTCTACGAGCAGTACTTC. The chain recombines TRBV7-2 with TRBJ2-7, with 9 bases identical to TRBD2. This CDR3 has 15 residues. The germline CDR1 and CDR2 sequences are SGHTA and FQGNSA. Trimming removed 7 bases from V and 3 bases from J; junction bases left unmatched: 10. The full variable domain, in which reference TRBV7-2 and TRBJ2-7 provide the parts outside the CDR3, is GAGVSQSPSNKVTEKGKDVELRCDPISGHTALYWYRQSLGQGLEFLIYFQGNSAPDKSGLPSDRFSAERTGGSVSTLTIQRTQQEDSAVYLCASTPGSGGFYEQYFGPGTRLTVT.

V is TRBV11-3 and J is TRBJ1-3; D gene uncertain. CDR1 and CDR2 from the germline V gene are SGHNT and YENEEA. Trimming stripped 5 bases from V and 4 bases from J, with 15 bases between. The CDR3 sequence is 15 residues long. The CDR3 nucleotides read TGTGCCAGCAGCCACCTTCGGGGAATCGGAAACACCATATATTTT. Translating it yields CASSHLRGIGNTIYF.

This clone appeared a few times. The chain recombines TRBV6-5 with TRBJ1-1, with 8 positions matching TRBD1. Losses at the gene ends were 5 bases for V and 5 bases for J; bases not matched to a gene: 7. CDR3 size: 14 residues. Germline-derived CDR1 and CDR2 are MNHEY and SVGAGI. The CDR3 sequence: CASSTYRQGTEAFF. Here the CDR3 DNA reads TGTGCCAGCAGTACTTATCGACAGGGGACTGAAGCTTTCTTT.

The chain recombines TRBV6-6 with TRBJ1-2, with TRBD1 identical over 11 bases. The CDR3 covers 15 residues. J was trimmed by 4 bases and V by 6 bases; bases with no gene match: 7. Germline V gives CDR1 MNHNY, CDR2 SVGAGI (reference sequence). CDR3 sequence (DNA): TGTGCCAGCAGCAAGGACAGGGGGCTCCTCTATGGCTACACCTTC. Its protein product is CASSKDRGLLYGYTF.

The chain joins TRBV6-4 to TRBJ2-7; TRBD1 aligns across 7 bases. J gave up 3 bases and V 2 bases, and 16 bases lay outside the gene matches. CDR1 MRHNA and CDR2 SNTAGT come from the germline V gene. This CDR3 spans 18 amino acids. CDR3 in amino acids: CASSDGVQGESRGYEQYF. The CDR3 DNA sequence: TGTGCCAGCAGTGACGGGGTTCAGGGGGAATCGAGAGGCTACGAGCAGTACTTC.

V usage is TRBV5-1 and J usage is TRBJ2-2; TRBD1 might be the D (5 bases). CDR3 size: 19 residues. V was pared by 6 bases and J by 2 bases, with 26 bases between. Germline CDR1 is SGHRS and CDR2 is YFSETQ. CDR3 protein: CASTAAAWGQKTNTGELFF. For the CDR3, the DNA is TGCGCCAGCACCGCCGCGGCCTGGGGCCAAAAGACAAACACCGGGGAGCTGTTTTTT.

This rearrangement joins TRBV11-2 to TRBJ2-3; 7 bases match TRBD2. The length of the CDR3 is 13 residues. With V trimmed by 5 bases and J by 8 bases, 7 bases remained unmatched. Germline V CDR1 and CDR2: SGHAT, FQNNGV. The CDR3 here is CASSAGLSGTQYF. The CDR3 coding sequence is TGTGCCAGCAGCGCGGGACTATCGGGTACGCAGTATTTT.

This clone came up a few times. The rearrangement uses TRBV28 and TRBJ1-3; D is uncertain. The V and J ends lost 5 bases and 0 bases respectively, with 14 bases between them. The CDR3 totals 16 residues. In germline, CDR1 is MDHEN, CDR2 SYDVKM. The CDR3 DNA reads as TGTGCCAGCAGTCATGGACGGCGGGACTCTGGAAACACCATATATTTT. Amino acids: CASSHGRRDSGNTIYF.

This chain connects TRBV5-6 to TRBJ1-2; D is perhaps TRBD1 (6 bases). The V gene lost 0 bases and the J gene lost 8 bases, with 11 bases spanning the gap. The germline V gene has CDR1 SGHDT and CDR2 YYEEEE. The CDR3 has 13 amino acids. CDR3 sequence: CASSLGQGKGYTF. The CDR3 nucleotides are TGTGCCAGCAGCTTGGGGCAGGGGAAAGGCTACACCTTC.

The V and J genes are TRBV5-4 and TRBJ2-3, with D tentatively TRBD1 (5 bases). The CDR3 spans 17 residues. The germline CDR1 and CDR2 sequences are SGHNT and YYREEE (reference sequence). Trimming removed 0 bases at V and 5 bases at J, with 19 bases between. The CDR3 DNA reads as TGTGCCAGCAGCTTGGGCGGCGTTACCAGGGTTGAAGATACGCAGTATTTT. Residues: CASSLGGVTRVEDTQYF. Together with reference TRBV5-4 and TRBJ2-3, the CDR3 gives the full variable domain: ETGVTQSPTHLIKTRGQQVTLRCSSQSGHNTVSWYQQALGQGPQFIFQYYREEENGRGNFPPRFSGLQFPNYSSELNVNALELDDSALYLCASSLGGVTRVEDTQYFGPGTRLTVL.

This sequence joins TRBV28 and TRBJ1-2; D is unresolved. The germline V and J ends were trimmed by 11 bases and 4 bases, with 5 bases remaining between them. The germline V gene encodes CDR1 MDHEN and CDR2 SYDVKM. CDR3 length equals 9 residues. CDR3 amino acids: CAAGYGYTF. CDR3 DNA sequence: TGTGCCGCAGGCTATGGCTACACCTTC.

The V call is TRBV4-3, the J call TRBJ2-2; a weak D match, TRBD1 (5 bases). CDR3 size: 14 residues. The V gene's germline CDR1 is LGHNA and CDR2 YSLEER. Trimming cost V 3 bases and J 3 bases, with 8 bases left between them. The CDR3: CASSQSRDTGELFF. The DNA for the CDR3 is TGCGCCAGCAGCCAGAGCAGGGACACCGGGGAGCTGTTTTTT.

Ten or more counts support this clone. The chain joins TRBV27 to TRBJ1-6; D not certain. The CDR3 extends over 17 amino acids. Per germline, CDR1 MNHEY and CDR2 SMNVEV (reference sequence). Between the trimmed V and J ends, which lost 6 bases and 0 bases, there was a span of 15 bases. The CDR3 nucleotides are TGTGCCAGCAGGCGATCAGACGGGAGCTCCTATAATTCACCCCTCCACTTT. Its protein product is CASRRSDGSSYNSPLHF.

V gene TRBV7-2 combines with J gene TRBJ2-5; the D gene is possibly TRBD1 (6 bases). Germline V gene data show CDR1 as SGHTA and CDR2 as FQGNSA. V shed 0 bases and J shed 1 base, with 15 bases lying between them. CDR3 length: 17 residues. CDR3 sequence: CASSLAPPGDTQETQYF. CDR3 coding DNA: TGTGCCAGCAGCTTAGCGCCCCCAGGGGACACCCAAGAGACCCAGTACTTC.

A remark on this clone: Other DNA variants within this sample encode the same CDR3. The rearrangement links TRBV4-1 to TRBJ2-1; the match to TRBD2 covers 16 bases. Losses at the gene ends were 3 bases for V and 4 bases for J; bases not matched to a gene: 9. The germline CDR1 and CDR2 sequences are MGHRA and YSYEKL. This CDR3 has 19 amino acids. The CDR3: CASSHPGLAGGPGYNEQFF. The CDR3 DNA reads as TGCGCCAGCAGCCACCCGGGACTAGCGGGAGGGCCGGGTTACAATGAGCAGTTCTTC.

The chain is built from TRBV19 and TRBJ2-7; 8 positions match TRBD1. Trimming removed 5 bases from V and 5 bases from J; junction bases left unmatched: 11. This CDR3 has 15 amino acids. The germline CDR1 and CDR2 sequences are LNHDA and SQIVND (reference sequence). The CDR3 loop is CASSALDRAQDEQYF. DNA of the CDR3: TGTGCCAGTAGTGCTCTGGACAGGGCCCAAGACGAGCAGTACTTC.

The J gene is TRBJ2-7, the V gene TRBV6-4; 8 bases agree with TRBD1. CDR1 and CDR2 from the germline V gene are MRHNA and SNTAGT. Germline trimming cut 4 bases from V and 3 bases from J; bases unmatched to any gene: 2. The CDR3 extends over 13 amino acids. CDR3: CASSGTGNYEQYF. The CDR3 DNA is TGTGCCAGCAGTGGGACAGGGAACTACGAGCAGTACTTC.

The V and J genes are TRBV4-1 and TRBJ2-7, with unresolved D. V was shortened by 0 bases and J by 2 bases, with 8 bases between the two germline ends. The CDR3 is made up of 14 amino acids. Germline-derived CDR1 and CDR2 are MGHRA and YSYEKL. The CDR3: CASSQDPQPYEQYF. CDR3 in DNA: TGCGCCAGCAGCCAAGATCCACAGCCCTACGAGCAGTACTTC.

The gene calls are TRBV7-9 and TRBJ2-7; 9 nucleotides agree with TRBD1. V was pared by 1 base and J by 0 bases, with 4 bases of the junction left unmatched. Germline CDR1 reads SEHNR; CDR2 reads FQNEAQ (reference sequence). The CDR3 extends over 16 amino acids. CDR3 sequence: CASSLGGQGSSYEQYF. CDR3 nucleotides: TGTGCCAGCAGCTTAGGGGGACAGGGTAGCTCCTACGAGCAGTACTTC.

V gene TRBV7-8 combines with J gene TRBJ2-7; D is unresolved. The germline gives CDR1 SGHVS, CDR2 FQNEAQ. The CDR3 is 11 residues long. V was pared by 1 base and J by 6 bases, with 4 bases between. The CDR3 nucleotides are TGTGCCAGCAGCTTAGACACCGAGCAGTACTTC. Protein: CASSLDTEQYF.

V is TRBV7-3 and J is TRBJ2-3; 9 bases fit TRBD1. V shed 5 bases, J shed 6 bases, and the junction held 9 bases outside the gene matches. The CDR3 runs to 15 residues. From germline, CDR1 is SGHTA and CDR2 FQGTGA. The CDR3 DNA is TGTGCCAGCAGCACCGGGACAGGGCGCCCGGATACGCAGTATTTT. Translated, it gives CASSTGTGRPDTQYF. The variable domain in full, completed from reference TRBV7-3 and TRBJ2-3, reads GAGVSQTPSNKVTEKGKYVELRCDPISGHTALYWYRQSLGQGPEFLIYFQGTGAADDSGLPNDRFFAVRPEGSVSTLKIQRTERGDSAVYLCASSTGTGRPDTQYFGPGTRLTVL.

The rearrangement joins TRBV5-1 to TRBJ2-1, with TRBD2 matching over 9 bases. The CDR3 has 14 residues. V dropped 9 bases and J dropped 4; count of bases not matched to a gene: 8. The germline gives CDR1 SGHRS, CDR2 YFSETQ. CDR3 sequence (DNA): TGCGCCACCGAGAGGCGGGAGGGTTACAATGAGCAGTTCTTC. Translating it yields CATERREGYNEQFF.

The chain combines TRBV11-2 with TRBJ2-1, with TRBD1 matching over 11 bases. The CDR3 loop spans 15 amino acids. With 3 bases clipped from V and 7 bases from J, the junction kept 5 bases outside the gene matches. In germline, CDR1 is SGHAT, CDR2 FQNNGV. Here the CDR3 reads CASSFGQGAWNEQFF. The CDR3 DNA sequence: TGTGCCAGCAGCTTCGGACAGGGGGCATGGAATGAGCAGTTCTTC.